This T cell receptor (beta chain) came from a study of T cell repertoires in cytomegalovirus infection. The overall study: Public TCR beta signatures marked donors with CMV infection and the matching HLA. Study conclusions and caveats: Accumulated public TCR beta family frequency recognized individuals carrying CMV together with the relevant HLA. The study found HLA-C-restricted CMV-specific TCR beta clonotypes dominating the ex vivo response.

This clonotype was counted a few times. Antigen unknown. From the reads, TCRdb called clonotypes with MiXCR, one entry per CDR3 protein. The sample lists 630,000 or so distinct CDR3 sequences; 20% to 30% were seen once. The germline gives CDR1 SQVTM, CDR2 ANQGSEA. CDR3 length: 14 residues. V dropped 3 bases and J dropped 10 bases, with 19 bases sitting between them. The chain links TRBV29-1 to TRBJ2-1; D is uncertain. What was sequenced was CD8+ T cells from PBMCs. The sequence derives from a human donor in good health (CMV status not recorded). Some clones in this sample may be carry-over from other donors' samples. The CDR3, as DNA: TGCAGCGTTGAGGGCGAAGGCAGGCCGGAGGAGCAGTTCTTC. This translates into CSVEGEGRPEEQFF.